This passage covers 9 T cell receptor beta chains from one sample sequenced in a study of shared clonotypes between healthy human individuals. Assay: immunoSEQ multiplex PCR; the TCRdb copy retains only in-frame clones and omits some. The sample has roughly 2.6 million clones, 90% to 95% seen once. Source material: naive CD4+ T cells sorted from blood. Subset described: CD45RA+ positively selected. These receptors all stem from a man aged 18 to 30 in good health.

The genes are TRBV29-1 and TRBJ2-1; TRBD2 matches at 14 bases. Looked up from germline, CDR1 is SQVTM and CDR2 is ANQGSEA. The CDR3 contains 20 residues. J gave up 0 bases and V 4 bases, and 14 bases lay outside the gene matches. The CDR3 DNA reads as TGCAGCGTTGTTGGCTTCCCGGGACTAGCGGGGGAAAACTCCTACAATGAGCAGTTCTTC. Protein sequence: CSVVGFPGLAGENSYNEQFF.

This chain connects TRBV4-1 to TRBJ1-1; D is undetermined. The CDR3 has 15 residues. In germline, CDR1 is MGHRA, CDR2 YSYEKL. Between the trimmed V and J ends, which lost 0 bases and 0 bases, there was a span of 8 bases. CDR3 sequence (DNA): TGCGCCAGCAGCCAAGATTTTGAGGTGAACACTGAAGCTTTCTTT. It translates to CASSQDFEVNTEAFF.

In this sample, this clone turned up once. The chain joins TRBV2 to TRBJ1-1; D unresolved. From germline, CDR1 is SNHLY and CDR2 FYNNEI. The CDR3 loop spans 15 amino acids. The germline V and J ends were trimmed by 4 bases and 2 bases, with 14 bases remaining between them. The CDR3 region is CASSAVSKLNTEAFF. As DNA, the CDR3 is TGTGCCAGCAGTGCTGTGTCCAAGCTTAACACTGAAGCTTTCTTT.

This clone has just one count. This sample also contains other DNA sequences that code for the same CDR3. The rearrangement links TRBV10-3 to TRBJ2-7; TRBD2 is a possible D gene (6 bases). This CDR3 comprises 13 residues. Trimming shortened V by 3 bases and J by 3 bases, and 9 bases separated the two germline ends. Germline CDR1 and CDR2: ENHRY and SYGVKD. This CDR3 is CAISDGGSYEQYF. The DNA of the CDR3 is TGTGCCATCAGTGATGGGGGGAGCTACGAGCAGTACTTC.

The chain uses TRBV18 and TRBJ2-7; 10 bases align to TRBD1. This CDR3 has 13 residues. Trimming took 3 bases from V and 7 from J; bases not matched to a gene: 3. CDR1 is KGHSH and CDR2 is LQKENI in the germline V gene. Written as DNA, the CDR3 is TGTGCCAGCTCACCTCAGGGACAGGGGGAGCAGTACTTC. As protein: CASSPQGQGEQYF.

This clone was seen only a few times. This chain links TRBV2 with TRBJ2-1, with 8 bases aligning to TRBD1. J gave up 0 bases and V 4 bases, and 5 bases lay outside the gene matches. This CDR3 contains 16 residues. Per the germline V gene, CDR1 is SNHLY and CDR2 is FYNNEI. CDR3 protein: CASSGQGPFSYNEQFF. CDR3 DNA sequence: TGTGCCAGCAGTGGACAGGGGCCGTTCTCCTACAATGAGCAGTTCTTC.

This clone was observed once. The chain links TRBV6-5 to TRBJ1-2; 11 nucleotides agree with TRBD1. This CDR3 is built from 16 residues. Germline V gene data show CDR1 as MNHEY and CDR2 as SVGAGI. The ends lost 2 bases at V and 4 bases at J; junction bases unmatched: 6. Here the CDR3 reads CASSYADRGLGYGYTF. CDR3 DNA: TGTGCCAGCAGTTACGCGGACAGGGGGCTTGGCTATGGCTACACCTTC.

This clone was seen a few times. The CDR3 nucleotides read TGCGCCAGCAGCCAAGAGGGCCAGGGAAGTTCACCCCTCCACTTT. Translating gives CASSQEGQGSSPLHF. The chain combines TRBV4-1 with TRBJ1-6, with D perhaps matching TRBD1 (5 bases). The germline V gene has CDR1 MGHRA and CDR2 YSYEKL. Deletions cut 0 bases from V and 9 bases from J, with 12 bases between. This CDR3 is 15 amino acids long.

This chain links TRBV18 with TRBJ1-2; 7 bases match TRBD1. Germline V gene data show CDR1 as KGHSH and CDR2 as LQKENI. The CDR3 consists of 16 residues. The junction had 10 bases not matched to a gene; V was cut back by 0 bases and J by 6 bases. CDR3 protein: CASSPPGGQPLHGYTF. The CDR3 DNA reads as TGTGCCAGCTCACCACCGGGGGGACAGCCCTTACATGGCTACACCTTC.